These 16 T cell receptor beta chains came from one sample sequenced in a study of OX40 agonist ivuxolimab in advanced cancers. Measured with immunoSEQ multiplex PCR; TCRdb has only the in-frame clones, and not every one. The repertoire has just under 95,000 clones, 80% to 90% of them found once; the top ten carry over 0.3%. The specimen comprised CD4+ or CD8+ T cells sorted from blood, sampled in a trial of the OX40 agonist ivuxolimab. The receptors were gathered from an adult with an advanced solid tumor such as melanoma, head and neck, liver or kidney cancer.

This chain uses TRBV6-5 with TRBJ1-3; TRBD1 aligns across 7 bases. The CDR3 has 16 residues. V was pared by 4 bases and J by 0 bases, with 6 bases of the junction left unmatched. The V gene's germline CDR1 is MNHEY and CDR2 SVGAGI. CDR3 DNA: TGTGCCAGCAGTTTCGACAGGGCCCTCTCTGGAAACACCATATATTTT. The encoded protein is CASSFDRALSGNTIYF.

The gene calls are TRBV7-6 and TRBJ1-3; D remains ambiguous. Trimming removed 1 base at V and 0 bases at J, with 10 bases between. Germline V gene lookup returns CDR1 SGHVS and CDR2 FNYEAQ. This CDR3 comprises 16 residues. The DNA for the CDR3 is TGTGCCAGCAGCTTAGGGTTCAGCCACTCTGGAAACACCATATATTTT. Its translation: CASSLGFSHSGNTIYF.

The V gene is TRBV5-1, the J gene TRBJ1-3; D uncertain. CDR1 and CDR2 (germline): SGHRS, YFSETQ. The length of the CDR3 is 15 residues. With 5 bases removed from V and 7 bases from J, the gap between germline ends came to 19 bases. CDR3 sequence (DNA): TGCGCCAGCAGGGAGGAGATAGGGTCCTGGAACACCATATATTTT. This codes for CASREEIGSWNTIYF.

The chain links TRBV7-2 to TRBJ2-5; D ambiguous. V dropped 5 bases and J dropped 5 bases, with 15 bases sitting between them. Germline V gene lookup returns CDR1 SGHTA and CDR2 FQGNSA. CDR3 length: 14 amino acids. CDR3 DNA sequence: TGTGCCAGCAGCCCCGATCTATTTCTGGAGACCCAGTACTTC. This encodes CASSPDLFLETQYF.

DNA for the CDR3: TGTGCCAGCAGCTCACAGACAGGGACGAACACTGAAGCTTTCTTT. This sequence encodes CASSSQTGTNTEAFF. The chain couples TRBV7-2 to TRBJ1-1; 7 bases agree with TRBD1. The junction had 6 bases not matched to a gene; V was cut back by 4 bases and J by 1 base. Germline V lookup: CDR1 SGHTA, CDR2 FQGNSA. The CDR3 has 15 residues.

This clone was observed a single time. The chain combines TRBV7-8 with TRBJ1-2; D is undetermined. The germline CDR1 and CDR2 sequences are SGHVS and FQNEAQ. The CDR3 loop spans 15 amino acids. V was shortened by 5 bases and J by 4 bases, with 17 bases between the two germline ends. This CDR3 is CASSPRGGTFYGYTF. CDR3 nucleotide sequence: TGTGCCAGCAGCCCCCGAGGTGGCACCTTCTATGGCTACACCTTC.

V is TRBV2 and J is TRBJ2-3; D gene uncertain. This CDR3 is 14 amino acids long. The ends were cut back, 7 bases at V and 1 base at J, with 12 bases in the middle. Germline lookup yields CDR1 SNHLY and CDR2 FYNNEI. In DNA, the CDR3 is TGTGCCAGCAATATAGCCCTTCGCACAGATACGCAGTATTTT. This encodes CASNIALRTDTQYF.

V and J are TRBV19 and TRBJ2-2; D unclear. Germline V gene sequence: CDR1 LNHDA, CDR2 SQIVND (reference sequence). CDR3 size: 13 residues. V dropped 7 bases and J dropped 6 bases, with 12 bases sitting between them. As DNA, the CDR3 is TGTGCCAGTACCATCCCGGGTCCCGGGGAGCTGTTTTTT. Its protein is CASTIPGPGELFF.

For the CDR3, the DNA is TGTGCCAGTAGTACCGACAATAGCGGGTTTTACGAGCAGTACTTC. This encodes CASSTDNSGFYEQYF. The chain combines TRBV19 with TRBJ2-7; 7 bases fit TRBD2. V was pared by 4 bases and J by 4 bases, with 10 bases of the junction left unmatched. The CDR3 contains 15 residues. Germline CDR1 LNHDA, CDR2 SQIVND (reference sequence).

The chain couples TRBV19 to TRBJ2-7; 12 bases agree with TRBD1. The CDR3 is 16 residues long. Germline lookup yields CDR1 LNHDA and CDR2 SQIVND (reference sequence). V dropped 1 base and J dropped 9; count of bases not matched to a gene: 10. The CDR3 DNA is TGTGCCAGTAGTATAGCCCCCCCGGGACAGGGGGCCCTGCAGTACTTC. Translated, it gives CASSIAPPGQGALQYF.

This clone showed up just a few times. The V gene is TRBV7-6, the J gene TRBJ1-5; D gene uncertain. The CDR3 runs to 13 residues. With 4 bases removed from V and 6 bases from J, the gap between germline ends came to 10 bases. Germline V gene data show CDR1 as SGHVS and CDR2 as FNYEAQ. The CDR3 bases are TGTGCCAGCAGCTCATGGCCGGGTCAGCCCCAGCATTTT. Translated, it gives CASSSWPGQPQHF.

The rearrangement links TRBV18 to TRBJ2-3; maybe TRBD2 (5 bases). Germline lookup yields CDR1 KGHSH and CDR2 LQKENI. The CDR3 runs 14 residues. Trimming shortened V by 2 bases and J by 6 bases, and 12 bases separated the two germline ends. CDR3 protein: CASSPNPGEDTQYF. For the CDR3, the DNA is TGTGCCAGCTCACCAAACCCCGGGGAGGATACGCAGTATTTT.

This rearrangement joins TRBV7-3 to TRBJ1-1; 7 bases map to TRBD1. Germline CDR1 SGHTA, CDR2 FQGTGA. CDR3 length equals 15 residues. V lost 2 bases to trimming and J lost 6 bases; unmatched junction nucleotides: 9. The CDR3 protein is CASSLSGGSRAEAFF. CDR3 coding DNA: TGTGCCAGCAGCTTATCAGGGGGTAGTAGGGCTGAAGCTTTCTTT.

V usage is TRBV15 and J usage is TRBJ1-3; a weak D match, TRBD1 (5 bases). Germline V gives CDR1 LNHNV, CDR2 YYDKDF (reference sequence). CDR3 size: 15 residues. The V and J ends lost 5 bases and 4 bases respectively, with 15 bases between them. The CDR3 protein is CATSGGTEKGNTIYF. The CDR3 DNA follows: TGTGCCACCAGCGGTGGGACCGAGAAGGGAAACACCATATATTTT.

V and J are TRBV6-1 and TRBJ1-6; D is ambiguous. Germline V lookup: CDR1 MNHNS, CDR2 SASEGT. V lost 6 bases, J lost 2 bases, and 8 bases lay in between. CDR3 size: 14 residues. This chain's CDR3 is CASSTGPYNSPLHF. The CDR3 DNA reads as TGTGCCAGCAGCACCGGACCCTATAATTCACCCCTCCACTTT.

The chain employs TRBV5-4 and TRBJ2-7; 7 bases map to TRBD2. Germline CDR1 reads SGHNT; CDR2 reads YYREEE (reference sequence). This CDR3 spans 14 amino acids. V was pared by 4 bases and J by 2 bases, with 6 bases of the junction left unmatched. CDR3 sequence (DNA): TGTGCCAGCAGCGGGGGGGATGTAGCCTACGAGCAGTACTTC. It yields the protein CASSGGDVAYEQYF.